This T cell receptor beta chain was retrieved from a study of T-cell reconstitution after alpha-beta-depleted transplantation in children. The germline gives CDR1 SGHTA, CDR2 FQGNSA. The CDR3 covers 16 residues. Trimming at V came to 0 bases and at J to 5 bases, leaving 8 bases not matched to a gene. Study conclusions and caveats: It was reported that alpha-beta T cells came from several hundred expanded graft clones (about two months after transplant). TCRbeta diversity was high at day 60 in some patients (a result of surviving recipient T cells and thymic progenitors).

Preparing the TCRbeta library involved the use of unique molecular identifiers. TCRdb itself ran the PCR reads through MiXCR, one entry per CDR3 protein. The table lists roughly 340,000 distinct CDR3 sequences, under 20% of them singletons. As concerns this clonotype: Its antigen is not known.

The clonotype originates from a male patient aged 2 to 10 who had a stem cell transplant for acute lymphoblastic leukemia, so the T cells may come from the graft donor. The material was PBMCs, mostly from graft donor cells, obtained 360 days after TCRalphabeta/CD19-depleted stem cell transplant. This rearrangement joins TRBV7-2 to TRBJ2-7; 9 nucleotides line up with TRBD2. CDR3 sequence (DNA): TGTGCCAGCAGCTTAGCGAATGGAGCGGGAGGCCACGAGCAGTACTTC. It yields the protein CASSLANGAGGHEQYF.